This TCR beta chain was identified during a study of beta chain features in type 1 diabetes. Study information: There was similarity between patients and healthy donors in age, gender and cell yields.

The sequenced template was cDNA made from the entire isolated RNA. Deep immunoSEQ sequencing covered naive, central memory and regulatory T cell samples. Data came from immunoSEQ multiplex PCR; TCRdb stores just in-frame clones and leaves some out. The sample lists over 120,000 clones, over 9.5% occurring once. Points from the study as a whole: The study found moderately but significantly shorter TCRB CDR3s in all four CD4+ subsets of Type 1 diabetes patients. Patients' naive, central memory and regulatory TCRB repertoires appeared more alike than those of healthy donors.

The sample holds a few counts of this clone. The target antigen is unknown. Unmatched junction bases numbered 4, after V lost 8 bases and J lost 5 bases. CDR1 and CDR2 from the germline V gene are ENHRY and SYGVKD. CDR3 length equals 12 residues. The specimen sequenced was naive CD4+ T cells from blood. The receptor comes from a man between 18 and 29 years old in good health. J is TRBJ2-7 and V is TRBV10-3; 9 bases fit TRBD1. The CDR3 nucleotides read TGTGCCATCGGGACAGGGTTCGACGAGCAGTACTTC. Translation gives CAIGTGFDEQYF.